This T cell receptor (beta chain) was retrieved from a study of T cell repertoires in cytomegalovirus infection. Study in general: A matching HLA type, together with CMV infection, was signaled by public TCR beta signatures.

Study-wide points: HLA-C-restricted CMV clonotypes gave the most frequent clonotype in two of eight donors.

This clonotype was counted ten times or more. What it recognizes is unknown. Using its own MiXCR run on the reads, TCRdb lists one record per CDR3 protein. The table lists roughly 76,000 distinct CDR3 sequences, around 3.5% of them singletons. The TCR was taken from a human donor in good health (CMV status not recorded). Some clones in this sample may be carry-over from other donors' samples. The sample was PBMCs.

CDR3 residues: CASSLVNEQFF. CDR3 sequence (DNA): TGTGCCAGCAGCTTAGTCAATGAGCAGTTCTTC. The chain joins TRBV7-2 to TRBJ2-1; D is uncertain. Trimming left V 1 base short and J 6 bases short, with 1 base between. The CDR3 consists of 11 residues. Germline V gene data show CDR1 as SGHTA and CDR2 as FQGNSA.